Listed below are T cell receptor beta chains from one sample, sequenced in a study of blood T cell repertoires in COVID-19. The table came from immunoSEQ multiplex PCR; TCRdb's copy has only in-frame clones and leaves some out. The table has about 210,000 clones, about 86% seen once. Sequenced: peripheral blood. All receptors derive from a man aged 45-65 years with active or convalescent COVID-19. The CDR3 runs from the conserved cysteine through the conserved F or W. The D gene is left open where the match is weak. Size is omitted from some rows. Given values are once, few, many or a class for expanded clones.

TRBJ2-2	.	.	TRBV3-1/TRBV3-2	TGTGCCAGCAGCCAAGGGGGCAAATCTTTCCTCGGCGGTTCCGGGGAGCTGTTTTTT	CASSQGGKSFLGGSGELFF
TRBJ2-2	TRBD2	.	TRBV9	TGTGCCAGCAGCATGACTAGCGGGAGCGCCGGGGAGCTGTTTTTT	CASSMTSGSAGELFF
TRBJ1-1	.	once	TRBV5-1	TGCGCCAGCAGCTTGGAAGGCGGGGCGGGGAACACTGAAGCTTTCTTT	CASSLEGGAGNTEAFF
TRBJ1-2	TRBD1	.	TRBV6-5	TGTGCCAGCAGAAGGGACAGGGAGGCTGGCTACACCTTC	CASRRDREAGYTF
TRBJ1-2	.	.	TRBV2	TGTGCCCCCCGAATGGGCAGGAACTATGGCTACACCTTC	CAPRMGRNYGYTF
TRBJ1-1	.	.	TRBV28	TGTGCCAGCGAAAGGGGGGGCCCCGGGGAAGCTTTCTTT	CASERGGPGEAFF
TRBJ1-4	TRBD1	once	TRBV28	TGTGCCAGCAGAACCGGGACAGCCCTCGAAAAACTGTTTTTT	CASRTGTALEKLFF
TRBJ2-6	TRBD1	once	TRBV6-6	TGTGCCAGCCGCTACCGAATAGGGACAGGGAGCTCTGGGGCCAACGTCCTGACTTTC	CASRYRIGTGSSGANVLTF
TRBJ2-5	TRBD2	.	TRBV11-2	TGTGCCAGCAGCCCGGGGACTAGCGGATTTACCCAGTACTTC	CASSPGTSGFTQYF
TRBJ2-7	.	.	TRBV12-3/TRBV12-4	TGTGCCAGCAGTTTGCCCCAGGGTAACGAGCAGTACTTC	CASSLPQGNEQYF
TRBJ1-2	TRBD1	few	TRBV19	TGTGCCAGTAGTATACAGGGGGCCTATGGCTACACCTTC	CASSIQGAYGYTF
TRBJ2-1	.	.	TRBV24-1	TGTGCCACCATGGCTAGCGCAAATGAGAATGAGCAGTTCTTC	CATMASANENEQFF
TRBJ2-5	.	once	TRBV7-2	TGTGCCAGCAGCTCAGGGCCCCAAGAGACCCAGTACTTC	CASSSGPQETQYF
TRBJ2-7	.	.	TRBV27	TGTGCCAGCAGTCTCTCCGCGTCCTCCGAGCAGTACTTC	CASSLSASSEQYF
TRBJ2-7	.	.	TRBV10-3	TGTGCCATCAGTGGCGGCAGCTTGTACGAGCAGTACTTC	CAISGGSLYEQYF
TRBJ2-7	.	.	TRBV6-6	TGTGCCAGTTCGTCGGACTATCTTTCCTACGAGCAGTACTTC	CASSSDYLSYEQYF
TRBJ2-6	.	.	TRBV28	TGTGCCAGCAGCCATTCACAGGGTGGTGGGGCCAACGTCCTGACTTTC	CASSHSQGGGANVLTF
TRBJ1-2	.	.	TRBV2	TGTGCCAGCAAGAGGCAGGGGCAGGATGGCTACACCTTC	CASKRQGQDGYTF
TRBJ1-2	TRBD1	.	TRBV5-1	TGCGCCAGCAGCCCGAGGACAGGGAGCGCATATGGCTACACCTTC	CASSPRTGSAYGYTF
TRBJ2-5	.	.	TRBV28	TGTGCCAGCAGTTTACTCCAAGAGACCCAGTACTTC	CASSLLQETQYF
TRBJ2-1	TRBD2	.	TRBV5-1	TGCGCCAGCAGCTTGGATCCTAGCGGCTCCTACAATGAGCAGTTCTTC	CASSLDPSGSYNEQFF
TRBJ1-2	TRBD1	.	TRBV27	TGTGCCAGCACCCCGGGACAGACTAACTATGGCTACACCTTC	CASTPGQTNYGYTF
TRBJ2-5	TRBD2	.	TRBV13	TGTGCCAGCAGCTTAGGCGGACTAGCGCTTATACAAGAGACCCAGTACTTC	CASSLGGLALIQETQYF
TRBJ2-1	TRBD2	.	TRBV28	TGTGCCAGCAGAGACCGTAGCGGGAGGGGCGATGAGCAGTTCTTC	CASRDRSGRGDEQFF
TRBJ1-3	TRBD1	.	TRBV6-5	TGTGCCAGCAGCCGACAGGGGGCCCCTGGAAACACCATATATTTT	CASSRQGAPGNTIYF
TRBJ2-5	.	.	TRBV11-2	TGTGCCAGCAGCTTGAGAGAGACCCAGTACTTC	CASSLRETQYF
TRBJ1-2	TRBD1	once	TRBV12-5	TGTGCTAGTGGTTTGGGACAGGGGGTTATGGACTACACCTTC	CASGLGQGVMDYTF
TRBJ1-4	TRBD1	once	TRBV5-4	TGTGCCAGCAGCTTGGGTCCAGGGGGCTATAATGAAAAACTGTTTTTT	CASSLGPGGYNEKLFF
TRBJ2-3	.	.	TRBV5-4	TGTGCCAGCAGCTCGACAGGGGAGCGGGACACAGATACGCAGTATTTT	CASSSTGERDTDTQYF
TRBJ2-7	.	.	TRBV27	TGTGCCAGCAGTTCCGGGGGAGTCGAGCGGAACGAGCAGTACTTC	CASSSGGVERNEQYF
TRBJ2-1	TRBD2	.	TRBV29-1	TGCAGCGTTAATAGAGTGAGCGGGAGGGACAATGAGCAGTTCTTC	CSVNRVSGRDNEQFF
TRBJ2-7	.	.	TRBV30	TGTGCCTGGAGTGTACAGGCATCTGAGCAGTACTTC	CAWSVQASEQYF
TRBJ1-1	.	few	TRBV14	TGTGCCAGCAGCAAACAGGGTGTGACCACTGAAGCTTTCTTT	CASSKQGVTTEAFF
TRBJ2-7	.	.	TRBV6-6	TGTGCCAGCAGTACTAGAACAGCCTACGAGCAGTACTTC	CASSTRTAYEQYF
TRBJ1-2	.	.	TRBV19	TGTGCCAGTAGTAAAGGAGACAGGCCCTATGGCTACACCTTC	CASSKGDRPYGYTF
TRBJ1-1	.	.	TRBV25-1	TGTGCCAGCAGTGAAAACAGGAACACTGAAGCTTTCTTT	CASSENRNTEAFF
TRBJ1-4	.	.	TRBV28	TGTGCCACCGCGGACTCAGGGGTTCGGGAAAAACTGTTTTTT	CATADSGVREKLFF
TRBJ2-1	TRBD1	.	TRBV7-6	TGTGCCAGCAGCTATCGCCGGACAGGAGGAATAAGCTCCTACAATGAGCAGTTCTTC	CASSYRRTGGISSYNEQFF
TRBJ2-7	TRBD1	.	TRBV6-5	TGTGCCAGCAAAAAACAGGGGAGCGAGCAGTACTTC	CASKKQGSEQYF
TRBJ2-7	TRBD1	.	TRBV19	TGTGCCAGTAGTATAGGACAGGGGGCCTACGAGCAGTACTTC	CASSIGQGAYEQYF